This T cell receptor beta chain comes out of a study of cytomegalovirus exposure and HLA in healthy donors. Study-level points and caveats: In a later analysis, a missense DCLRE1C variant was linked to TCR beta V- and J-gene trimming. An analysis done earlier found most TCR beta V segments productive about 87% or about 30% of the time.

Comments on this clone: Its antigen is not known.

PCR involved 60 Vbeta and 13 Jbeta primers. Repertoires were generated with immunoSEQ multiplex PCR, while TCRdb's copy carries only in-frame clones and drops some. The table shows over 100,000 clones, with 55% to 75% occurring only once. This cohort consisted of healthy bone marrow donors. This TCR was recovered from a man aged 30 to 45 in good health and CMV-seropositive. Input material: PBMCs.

CDR3 amino acids: CASTGSTMNTEAFF. In nucleotides, the CDR3 is TGTGCCAGCACAGGGTCCACTATGAACACTGAAGCTTTCTTT. V gene TRBV27 combines with J gene TRBJ1-1, with D tentatively TRBD1 (5 bases). This CDR3 is built from 14 residues. The germline CDR1 and CDR2 sequences are MNHEY and SMNVEV (reference sequence). The V end was cut by 7 bases, the J end by 0 bases, with 12 bases between.